The 5 T cell receptor beta chains reported below all come from one sample, sequenced in a study of shared clonotypes between healthy human individuals. Sequencing was performed with immunoSEQ multiplex PCR; in TCRdb, only in-frame clones are kept and a portion is missing. The data contain roughly 1.5 million clones, approximately 98% of them singletons. The sample consisted of naive CD4+ T cells sorted from blood. Stated subset: CD45RA+ positively selected. The origin of the receptors is a man aged 25-45 years in good health.

The chain couples TRBV13 to TRBJ2-1, with a tentative D call TRBD2 (6 bases). The V end lost 1 base, the J end lost 8 bases, and 18 bases lay between the germline ends. The CDR3 contains 16 residues. Per germline, CDR1 PRHDT and CDR2 FYEKMQ (reference sequence). CDR3 DNA: TGTGCCAGCAGCTTAGTGACTAGTCTTTCGAACGATGAGCAGTTCTTC. Encoded protein: CASSLVTSLSNDEQFF.

The CDR3 DNA reads as TGTGCCAGCAGGGCCCCCGGACAGCTCTATGGCTACACCTTC. Protein: CASRAPGQLYGYTF. The V and J genes are TRBV28 and TRBJ1-2; possibly TRBD1 for D (6 bases). Trimming stripped 6 bases from V and 4 bases from J, with 15 bases between. The CDR3 runs 14 residues. Germline CDR1 reads MDHEN; CDR2 reads SYDVKM.

The V gene is TRBV15, the J gene TRBJ2-3; D is possibly TRBD1 (6 bases). Germline assignment: CDR1 LNHNV and CDR2 YYDKDF (reference sequence). This CDR3 spans 18 amino acids. Trimming removed 1 base from V and 5 bases from J, with 22 bases in between. As DNA, the CDR3 is TGTGCCACCAGCAGAGTTTCGCCCCTGGGGGCGCAGGTAGATACGCAGTATTTT. This codes for CATSRVSPLGAQVDTQYF. Variable domain in full (rest from reference TRBV15 and TRBJ2-3): DAMVIQNPRYQVTQFGKPVTLSCSQTLNHNVMYWYQQKSSQAPKLLFHYYDKDFNNEADTPDNFQSRRPNTSFCFLDIRSPGLGDTAMYLCATSRVSPLGAQVDTQYFGPGTRLTVL.

The chain has TRBV4-1 and TRBJ2-2; 8 positions agree with TRBD2. CDR1 MGHRA and CDR2 YSYEKL come from the germline V gene. V dropped 6 bases and J dropped 4; count of bases not matched to a gene: 10. CDR3 length: 16 amino acids. CDR3 coding DNA: TGCGCCAGCAGACGCGTAGCGGGACCTTCCACCGGGGAGCTGTTTTTT. Translating gives CASRRVAGPSTGELFF.

This chain uses TRBV29-1 with TRBJ2-5; 13 bases agree with TRBD2. CDR1 and CDR2 (germline): SQVTM, ANQGSEA. The CDR3 contains 14 residues. Unmatched junction bases numbered 5, after V lost 5 bases and J lost 5 bases. CDR3 nucleotide sequence: TGCAGCGTTCCTGGACTAGCGGGAGTCGAGACCCAGTACTTC. This translates into CSVPGLAGVETQYF.